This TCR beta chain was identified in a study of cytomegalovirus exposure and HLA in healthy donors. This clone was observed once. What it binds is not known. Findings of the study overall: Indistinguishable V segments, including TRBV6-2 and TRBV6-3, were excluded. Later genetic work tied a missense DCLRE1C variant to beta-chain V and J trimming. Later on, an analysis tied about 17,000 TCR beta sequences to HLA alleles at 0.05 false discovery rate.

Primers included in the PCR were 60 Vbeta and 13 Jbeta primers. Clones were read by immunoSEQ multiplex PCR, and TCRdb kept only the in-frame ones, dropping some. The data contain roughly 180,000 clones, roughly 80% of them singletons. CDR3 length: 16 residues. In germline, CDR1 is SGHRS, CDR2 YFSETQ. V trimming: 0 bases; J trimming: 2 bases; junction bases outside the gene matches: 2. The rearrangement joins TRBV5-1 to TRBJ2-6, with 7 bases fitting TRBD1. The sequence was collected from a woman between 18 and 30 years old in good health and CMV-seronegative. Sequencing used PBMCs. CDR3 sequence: CASSLEQGTGANVLTF. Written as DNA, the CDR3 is TGCGCCAGCAGCTTGGAACAGGGGACTGGGGCCAACGTCCTGACTTTC.